This T cell receptor (beta chain) was retrieved from a study of blood T cell repertoires in COVID-19. Across the whole study: Samples came from the United States, Italy and Spain, spanning acute and convalescent COVID-19. T cells, B-cell-depleted T cells, or PBMCs provided the cDNA or gDNA that served as material.

Between the trimmed V and J ends, which lost 5 bases and 2 bases, there was a span of 10 bases. This CDR3 contains 13 residues. The V gene's germline CDR1 is SGHRS and CDR2 YFSETQ. In the original processing: Amplification of reference gene primers provided the estimated nucleated cell counts. Method: immunoSEQ multiplex PCR; TCRdb's copy keeps in-frame clones and lacks some. V and J calls and clone size are copied from that table; D and trimming were computed from the DNA. The sample carries around 200,000 clones, about nine tenths recorded once. This clone was recorded only once. Sequencing input: peripheral blood. The genes are TRBV5-1 and TRBJ1-1, with D unresolved. This receptor was obtained from a man between 18 and 35 years old with active or convalescent COVID-19. CDR3 amino acids: CASREGVNTEAFF. As DNA, the CDR3 is TGCGCCAGCAGGGAGGGTGTCAACACTGAAGCTTTCTTT.